One and the same sample provided the 21 T cell receptor beta chains below, sequenced in a study of cytomegalovirus exposure and HLA in healthy donors. This PCR relied on a set of 60 Vbeta primers and 13 Jbeta primers. Only in-frame clones appear in the TCRdb table, and some are missing; sequencing was by immunoSEQ multiplex PCR. The top ten hold 10% of the sample, which has about 150,000 clones, approximately 71% seen once. What was sequenced was PBMCs. Receptor source: a man under 40 in good health and CMV-seropositive.

This clone was observed a handful of times. The chain has TRBV7-9 and TRBJ1-2; a weak D match, TRBD1 (5 bases). CDR3 length: 13 amino acids. The V end was cut by 8 bases, the J end by 6 bases, with 16 bases between. Germline assignment: CDR1 SEHNR and CDR2 FQNEAQ (reference sequence). CDR3 loop: CASPQTDSNGYTF. The CDR3 region has the DNA TGTGCCAGCCCGCAGACAGATTCTAATGGCTACACCTTC.

The chain employs TRBV28 and TRBJ1-1; 8 bases line up with TRBD1. Germline V gives CDR1 MDHEN, CDR2 SYDVKM. The ends lost 5 bases at V and 2 bases at J; junction bases unmatched: 10. CDR3 size: 16 residues. CDR3 protein: CASSPSRGLRNTEAFF. In DNA form, the CDR3 reads TGTGCCAGCAGTCCCAGCAGGGGGCTGCGTAACACTGAAGCTTTCTTT.

This clone was seen a single time. This rearrangement joins TRBV6-5 to TRBJ2-1, with D maybe TRBD2 (5 bases). V lost 7 bases and J 5 bases, leaving 18 bases between the germline ends. This CDR3 is built from 15 residues. Germline values: CDR1 MNHEY, CDR2 SVGAGI. This chain's CDR3 is CASTTPGRANNEQFF. CDR3 coding DNA: TGTGCCAGCACTACCCCGGGAAGGGCCAACAATGAGCAGTTCTTC.

The chain recombines TRBV13 with TRBJ1-1; D perhaps matches TRBD1 (6 bases). The ends were cut back, 3 bases at V and 1 base at J, with 18 bases in the middle. The germline gives CDR1 PRHDT, CDR2 FYEKMQ (reference sequence). The CDR3 spans 17 residues. CDR3 residues: CASSFRDTGWGNTEAFF. DNA for the CDR3: TGTGCCAGCAGCTTTAGGGATACAGGGTGGGGGAACACTGAAGCTTTCTTT.

This clone was seen a handful of times. The chain joins TRBV18 to TRBJ1-6, with 7 bases matching TRBD1. V was clipped by 3 bases and J by 10 bases; unmatched bases: 9. The germline V gene encodes CDR1 KGHSH and CDR2 LQKENI. The CDR3 consists of 15 residues. Here the CDR3 reads CASSPTGLMKSPLHF. DNA for the CDR3: TGTGCCAGCTCACCGACAGGGCTGATGAAATCACCCCTCCACTTT.

Only a few counts were recorded for this clone. CDR3 coding DNA: TGTGCCTGGAGTGCCGGGACAACGAATGGCTACACCTTC. It codes for CAWSAGTTNGYTF. The rearrangement uses TRBV30 and TRBJ1-2; D is possibly TRBD1 (6 bases). CDR3 size: 13 residues. V lost 1 base, J lost 6 bases, and 12 bases lay in between. CDR1 is GTSNPN and CDR2 is SVGIG in the germline V gene (reference sequence).

The gene calls are TRBV27 and TRBJ1-1; the match to TRBD1 covers 9 bases. CDR3 length: 12 residues. J lost 5 bases, V lost 9 bases, and 4 bases had no gene match. CDR1 is MNHEY, CDR2 SMNVEV, per germline (reference sequence). CDR3 nucleotide sequence: TGTGCCAGTGGGACAGGGAGGACTGAAGCTTTCTTT. Encoded protein: CASGTGRTEAFF.

The chain has TRBV5-8 and TRBJ2-5; no definite D call. The CDR3 runs to 12 residues. Trimming removed 4 bases from V and 0 bases from J, with 4 bases in between. Looked up from germline, CDR1 is SGHTS and CDR2 is YDEGEE. CDR3 in amino acids: CASSQYQETQYF. CDR3 bases: TGTGCCAGCAGCCAGTACCAAGAGACCCAGTACTTC.

The chain is built from TRBV5-1 and TRBJ1-1; TRBD1 is a possible D gene (5 bases). Trimming shortened V by 4 bases and J by 1 base, and 17 bases separated the two germline ends. The CDR3 sequence is 16 residues long. Germline CDR1 SGHRS, CDR2 YFSETQ. CDR3 amino acids: CASSPQPGLRNTEAFF. In DNA, the CDR3 is TGCGCCAGCAGCCCTCAACCGGGACTTAGGAACACTGAAGCTTTCTTT.

CDR3 loop: CASIGRGAYNEQFF. The CDR3 DNA sequence: TGTGCCAGCATAGGGCGGGGGGCCTACAATGAGCAGTTCTTC. The gene calls are TRBV2 and TRBJ2-1, with 8 bases aligning to TRBD2. V was clipped by 7 bases and J by 2 bases; unmatched bases: 4. Germline values: CDR1 SNHLY, CDR2 FYNNEI. The CDR3 is 14 amino acids.

The V call is TRBV7-8, the J call TRBJ1-2, with a possible D match to TRBD1 (5 bases). Germline CDR1 and CDR2: SGHVS and FQNEAQ. Trimming cost V 5 bases and J 6 bases, with 10 bases left between them. The CDR3 has 12 residues. The CDR3 protein is CASSTGGDGYTF. For the CDR3, the DNA is TGTGCCAGCAGCACCGGGGGGGATGGCTACACCTTC.

This CDR3 is CASELVAYTDTQYF. For the CDR3, the DNA is TGTGCCAGCGAGCTAGTGGCATACACAGATACGCAGTATTTT. This chain uses TRBV6-1 with TRBJ2-3, with D uncertain. The V end lost 8 bases, the J end lost 2 bases, and 14 bases lay between the germline ends. This CDR3 is 14 amino acids long. Germline CDR1 and CDR2: MNHNS and SASEGT.

The rearrangement links TRBV28 to TRBJ1-1, with D uncertain. Germline V gives CDR1 MDHEN, CDR2 SYDVKM. Between the trimmed V and J ends, which lost 1 base and 11 bases, there was a span of 14 bases. The CDR3 length is 13 residues. CDR3 bases: TGTGCCAGCAGTTTATCTGGGGTCAGGAGGGCTTTCTTT. This sequence encodes CASSLSGVRRAFF. Variable domain in full (rest from reference TRBV28 and TRBJ1-1): DVKVTQSSRYLVKRTGEKVFLECVQDMDHENMFWYRQDPGLGLRLIYFSYDVKMKEKGDIPEGYSVSREKKERFSLILESASTNQTSMYLCASSLSGVRRAFFGQGTRLTVV.

This clone was detected once. The rearrangement joins TRBV5-1 to TRBJ1-2; TRBD1 is a possible D gene (5 bases). The CDR3 has 17 amino acids. V was cut by 3 bases and J by 6 bases, with 24 bases left in between. Germline V lookup: CDR1 SGHRS, CDR2 YFSETQ. CDR3 amino acids: CASSWGPWTRRYDGYTF. The CDR3 coding sequence is TGCGCCAGCAGCTGGGGTCCATGGACACGCCGATATGATGGCTACACCTTC. Together with reference TRBV5-1 and TRBJ1-2, the CDR3 gives the full variable domain: KAGVTQTPRYLIKTRGQQVTLSCSPISGHRSVSWYQQTPGQGLQFLFEYFSETQRNKGNFPGRFSGRQFSNSRSEMNVSTLELGDSALYLCASSWGPWTRRYDGYTFGSGTRLTVV.

The gene calls are TRBV5-4 and TRBJ2-2; 10 positions agree with TRBD1. The CDR3 sequence is 16 residues long. J was trimmed by 6 bases and V by 4 bases; bases with no gene match: 9. Looked up from germline, CDR1 is SGHNT and CDR2 is YYREEE (reference sequence). CDR3 in amino acids: CASSNPGQGRSGELFF. CDR3 DNA: TGTGCCAGCAGCAATCCGGGACAGGGGAGGTCCGGGGAGCTGTTTTTT.

The CDR3 DNA sequence: TGTGCCAGCAGCTTCGAAGCGGGAGTCAACAATGAGCAGTTCTTC. This codes for CASSFEAGVNNEQFF. The chain is built from TRBV7-9 and TRBJ2-1, with 8 bases that match TRBD2. J gave up 5 bases and V 3 bases, and 6 bases lay outside the gene matches. Germline CDR1 is SEHNR and CDR2 is FQNEAQ (reference sequence). This CDR3 has 15 residues.

The chain is built from TRBV28 and TRBJ1-2; tentative D call: TRBD1 (5 bases). The germline CDR1 and CDR2 sequences are MDHEN and SYDVKM. Trimming stripped 8 bases from V and 8 bases from J, with 21 bases between. This CDR3 is built from 14 residues. CDR3 amino acids: CASYDPGRVGGYTF. CDR3 nucleotide sequence: TGTGCCAGCTACGACCCCGGCAGGGTTGGGGGCTACACCTTC.

The rearrangement uses TRBV7-2 and TRBJ1-2; 7 bases fit TRBD1. The ends lost 3 bases at V and 3 bases at J; junction bases unmatched: 7. This CDR3 is built from 15 residues. Germline assignment: CDR1 SGHTA and CDR2 FQGNSA. The CDR3 here is CASSFRQGGHYGYTF. The CDR3 DNA follows: TGTGCCAGCAGCTTCCGACAGGGCGGGCACTATGGCTACACCTTC.

This clone was recorded once. This chain uses TRBV21-1 with TRBJ1-6. TRBV21-1 is labeled a pseudogene. The CDR3 is 14 amino acids. For the CDR3, the DNA is TGTGCCAGCAGCTCCCGAGACTGGCGTTTTTCCCTCCACTTT. It yields the protein CASSSRDWRFSLHF.

V gene TRBV29-1 combines with J gene TRBJ1-1; D gene ambiguous. The CDR3 runs to 14 residues. V dropped 4 bases and J dropped 3 bases, with 15 bases sitting between them. Germline V gene sequence: CDR1 SQVTM, CDR2 ANQGSEA. DNA for the CDR3: TGCAGCGTTGGAGAAGTTAGACGGGACACTGAAGCTTTCTTT. Translation gives CSVGEVRRDTEAFF.

The chain has TRBV6-6 and TRBJ2-3, with 7 bases identical to TRBD2. The trim removed 7 bases at V and 6 bases at J, leaving 7 bases unmatched. Germline CDR1 MNHNY, CDR2 SVGAGI (reference sequence). The CDR3 has 13 amino acids. This chain's CDR3 is CASTGLGTDTQYF. CDR3 sequence (DNA): TGTGCCAGCACCGGACTAGGGACGGATACGCAGTATTTT.